The rows below give T cell receptor beta chains drawn from one sample of a study of blood T cells in healthy people across ages. MiXCR, run by TCRdb on the 5' RACE reads, gives a single entry per CDR3 protein. Altogether about 1.5 million distinct CDR3 sequences are present, about 45% being singletons, with the ten largest covering approximately 4.1%. The sequenced sample consisted of blood. These TCRs come from a woman aged 18-30 years in good health. CDR3s include the opening cysteine and the closing phenylalanine or tryptophan. The order of the fields is J gene, clone size, D gene, V gene, CDR3 protein, CDR3 DNA. The D gene is left open where the match is weak. Part of the rows lack a size; the others show once, few, many or a class for expanded clones.

J gene: TRBJ1-2
clone size: .
D gene: .
V gene: TRBV29-1
CDR3 protein: CSEGGPSYGYTF
CDR3 DNA: TGCAGCGAGGGAGGGCCCTCCTATGGCTACACCTTC

J gene: TRBJ2-5
clone size: few
D gene: .
V gene: TRBV12-3/TRBV12-4
CDR3 protein: CVSSLVCQIQETQYF
CDR3 DNA: TGTGTCAGCAGTTTAGTGTGCCAGATTCAAGAGACCCAGTACTTC

J gene: TRBJ2-1
clone size: .
D gene: .
V gene: TRBV5-1
CDR3 protein: CASRYRTDNEQFF
CDR3 DNA: TGCGCCAGCAGGTACAGGACAGACAATGAGCAGTTCTTC

J gene: TRBJ2-1
clone size: few
D gene: .
V gene: TRBV15
CDR3 protein: CASSGDLYNEQFF
CDR3 DNA: TGTGCCAGCTCGGGGGATCTCTACAATGAGCAGTTCTTC

J gene: TRBJ2-7
clone size: .
D gene: .
V gene: TRBV29-1
CDR3 protein: CSVGLRVSSYEQYF
CDR3 DNA: TGCAGCGTTGGATTGCGTGTGAGCTCCTACGAGCAGTACTTC

J gene: TRBJ2-7
clone size: .
D gene: TRBD1
V gene: TRBV27
CDR3 protein: CASSLGFGTGLRGYEQYF
CDR3 DNA: TGTGCCAGCAGCTTGGGGTTTGGGACAGGTCTTCGGGGGTACGAGCAGTACTTC

J gene: TRBJ2-1
clone size: .
D gene: .
V gene: TRBV25-1
CDR3 protein: CASSRVAEGSYNEQFF
CDR3 DNA: TGTGCCAGCAGCCGGGTGGCGGAAGGCTCCTACAATGAGCAGTTCTTC

J gene: TRBJ2-7
clone size: .
D gene: .
V gene: TRBV5-1
CDR3 protein: CASSTLDSANYEQYF
CDR3 DNA: TGCGCCAGCAGCACCCTGGACAGCGCGAACTACGAGCAGTACTTC

J gene: TRBJ2-5
clone size: .
D gene: .
V gene: TRBV28
CDR3 protein: CASSSRSGNEQYF
CDR3 DNA: TGTGCCAGCAGCTCCCGGTCTGGCAATGAGCAGTACTTC

J gene: TRBJ2-2
clone size: few
D gene: .
V gene: TRBV12-5
CDR3 protein: CASAMKGVDTGELFF
CDR3 DNA: TGTGCTAGTGCCATGAAGGGGGTCGACACCGGGGAGCTGTTTTTT

J gene: TRBJ2-5
clone size: .
D gene: TRBD1
V gene: TRBV5-1
CDR3 protein: CASSLFQGAQDEQYF
CDR3 DNA: TGCGCCAGCAGCTTGTTTCAGGGGGCTCAAGATGAGCAGTACTTC

J gene: TRBJ1-6
clone size: .
D gene: .
V gene: TRBV6-5
CDR3 protein: CASSFGRDSPLHF
CDR3 DNA: TGTGCCAGCAGTTTTGGACGGGATTCACCCCTCCACTTT

J gene: TRBJ1-4
clone size: .
D gene: .
V gene: TRBV3-1
CDR3 protein: CASSQFREKLFF
CDR3 DNA: TGTGCCAGCAGCCAATTCAGGGAAAAACTGTTTTTT

J gene: TRBJ1-1
clone size: .
D gene: .
V gene: TRBV29-1
CDR3 protein: CSAGYGTLNTEAFF
CDR3 DNA: TGCAGCGCGGGGTATGGGACGTTGAACACTGAAGCTTTCTTT

J gene: TRBJ2-7
clone size: .
D gene: TRBD2
V gene: TRBV4-3
CDR3 protein: CASSQTGTSGGDEQYF
CDR3 DNA: TGCGCCAGCAGCCAGACCGGGACTAGCGGGGGGGATGAGCAGTACTTC

J gene: TRBJ1-5
clone size: .
D gene: TRBD1
V gene: TRBV7-2
CDR3 protein: CASRLGSGGSNQPQHF
CDR3 DNA: TGTGCCAGCAGGTTAGGGTCAGGGGGGTCCAATCAGCCCCAGCATTTT

J gene: TRBJ2-7
clone size: .
D gene: .
V gene: TRBV12-3/TRBV12-4
CDR3 protein: CASSAGGAEQYF
CDR3 DNA: TGTGCCAGCAGTGCGGGCGGAGCCGAGCAGTACTTC

J gene: TRBJ2-1
clone size: few
D gene: TRBD2
V gene: TRBV20-1
CDR3 protein: CSADSGSCDNEQFF
CDR3 DNA: TGCAGTGCGGATAGCGGGTCTTGCGACAATGAGCAGTTCTTC

J gene: TRBJ2-5
clone size: .
D gene: TRBD2
V gene: TRBV20-1
CDR3 protein: CSALGTSGRNEQYF
CDR3 DNA: TGCAGTGCTCTCGGGACTAGCGGGAGAAATGAGCAGTACTTC

J gene: TRBJ2-7
clone size: many
D gene: .
V gene: TRBV3-1
CDR3 protein: CASSPRNSYEQYF
CDR3 DNA: TGTGCCAGCAGCCCCCGGAATTCCTACGAGCAGTACTTC

J gene: TRBJ2-7
clone size: few
D gene: .
V gene: TRBV7-2
CDR3 protein: CASSLGRILSYEQYF
CDR3 DNA: TGTGCCAGCAGCTTAGGCCGAATTCTCTCCTACGAGCAGTACTTC

J gene: TRBJ2-7
clone size: once
D gene: TRBD2
V gene: TRBV29-1
CDR3 protein: CSAGIAGATYEQYF
CDR3 DNA: TGCAGCGCCGGAATAGCGGGAGCGACCTACGAGCAGTACTTC